The source of this T cell receptor beta chain is a study of cytomegalovirus exposure and HLA in healthy donors. Sequencing was performed with immunoSEQ multiplex PCR; in TCRdb, only in-frame clones are kept and a portion is missing. Here the sample spans 95,000 to 120,000 clones, approximately 86% being singletons. Study conclusions and caveats: Most TCR sequences proved rare, with some public TCRs found in many donors. Reports described diagnosis of cytomegalovirus status by the classifier as highly specific and sensitive. One later analysis, an examination of the 120 validation repertoires, found that first-cohort TCR clusters tended to co-occur in them.

Comments on this clone: Antigen: not known.

Separation from the roughly 700-subject first cohort characterized the 120-subject validation cohort, to which the donors belonged. The material sequenced was PBMCs. This clonotype was obtained from a woman aged 18 to 35 in good health and CMV-seronegative.

The CDR3 bases are TGTGCCAGCAGTCTTGGAGCGTTAAGCAATCAGCCCCAGCATTTT. Its protein product is CASSLGALSNQPQHF. The chain employs TRBV6-6 and TRBJ1-5; no definite D call. The CDR3 runs to 15 residues. Trimming took 5 bases from V and 1 from J, leaving 12 bases between them. Germline-derived CDR1 and CDR2 are MNHNY and SVGAGI (reference sequence).